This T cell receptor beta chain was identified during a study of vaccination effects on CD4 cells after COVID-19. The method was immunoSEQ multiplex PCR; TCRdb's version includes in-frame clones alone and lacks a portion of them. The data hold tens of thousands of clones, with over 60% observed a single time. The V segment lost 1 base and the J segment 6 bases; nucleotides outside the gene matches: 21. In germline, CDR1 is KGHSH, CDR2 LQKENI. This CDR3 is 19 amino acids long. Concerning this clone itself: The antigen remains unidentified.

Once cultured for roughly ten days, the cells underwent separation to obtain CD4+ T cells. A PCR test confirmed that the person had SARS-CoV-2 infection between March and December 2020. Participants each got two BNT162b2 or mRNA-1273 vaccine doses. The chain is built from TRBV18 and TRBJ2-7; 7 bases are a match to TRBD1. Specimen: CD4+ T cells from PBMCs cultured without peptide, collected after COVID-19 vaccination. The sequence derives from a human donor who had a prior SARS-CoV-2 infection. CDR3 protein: CASSPLAPGGTHLVGEQYF. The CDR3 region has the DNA TGTGCCAGCTCACCACTGGCTCCAGGGGGAACACATTTAGTAGGCGAGCAGTACTTC.